The entry below gives a single T cell receptor beta chain sequence along with its context. As yet, its antigen is unknown. The germline V gene encodes CDR1 SGHTA and CDR2 FQGTGA. Trimming took off 5 bases at V and 6 bases at J, with 16 bases between the two ends. The CDR3 consists of 15 residues. These data come from a study of Graves' ophthalmopathy and Graves' hyperthyroidism. Study findings and constraints: The model flagged ophthalmopathy progression at 55% to 71% sensitivity and around 77% specificity. Blood was where most expanded thyroid clonotypes above 0.001 frequency also turned up.

Beta-chain TCR CDR3 regions were amplified from RNA transcripts. RT-PCR with HTBI primers came first, then second-round multiplex PCR. TCRdb called the multiplex PCR reads again in MiXCR, with one record for every CDR3 protein. The profile shows 620,000 or so distinct CDR3 sequences, about 20% of them singletons. Absence of ophthalmopathy within 18 months of follow-up defined stable hyperthyroidism. The PBMCs used were ones drawn from 10 ml of fresh peripheral blood. V is TRBV7-3 and J is TRBJ2-2; D gene unclear. This clonotype was sampled from a woman between 18 and 30 years old with stable Graves' hyperthyroidism. Some clones in this sample may be carry-over from other donors' samples. Specimen: peripheral blood. The CDR3 region is CASSIRASGPGELFF. The CDR3 DNA reads as TGTGCCAGCAGCATACGGGCTTCAGGACCCGGGGAGCTGTTTTTT.